These 29 T cell receptor beta chains were sequenced from one sample in a study of blood T cell repertoires in COVID-19 (dated by TCRdb to 2018 to 2021). Libraries were prepared through the immunoSEQ multiplex PCR assay. In its TCRdb copy, this immuneACCESS table keeps in-frame sequences only and misses some clones. Where compared with another copy, unresolved V genes explain less than half of these, and the others have no known cause. This sample lists approximately 90,000 clones; roughly 87% were detected once. 3.8% of the sample rests with the top ten. Sequencing was performed on peripheral blood. These receptors were collected from a man in his sixties with acute or convalescent COVID-19.

V gene TRBV4-1 combines with J gene TRBJ2-7; 11 bases agree with TRBD2. Germline CDR1 MGHRA, CDR2 YSYEKL. With V trimmed by 4 bases and J by 3 bases, 5 bases remained unmatched. The CDR3 totals 15 residues. CDR3 in amino acids: CASSRQLAGDYEQYF. Here the CDR3 DNA reads TGCGCCAGCAGCCGGCAACTAGCGGGAGACTACGAGCAGTACTTC.

The chain combines TRBV24-1 with TRBJ2-2; 14 nucleotides align to TRBD2. CDR3 size: 17 residues. Germline-derived CDR1 and CDR2 are KGHDR and SFDVKD. J lost 5 bases, V lost 4 bases, and 5 bases had no gene match. This CDR3 reads CATSEGLAGVETGELFF. Here the CDR3 DNA reads TGTGCCACCAGTGAGGGACTAGCGGGAGTGGAAACCGGGGAGCTGTTTTTT.

V usage is TRBV11-3 and J usage is TRBJ2-2, with 9 bases that match TRBD1. Germline-derived CDR1 and CDR2 are SGHNT and YENEEA. After removal of 4 bases from V and 8 bases from J, the junction contained 5 bases not matched to a gene. CDR3 length: 14 amino acids. The CDR3 loop is CASSSGQGGGELFF. In DNA form, the CDR3 reads TGTGCCAGCAGCTCGGGACAGGGCGGGGGGGAGCTGTTTTTT.

V is TRBV30 and J is TRBJ1-3, with 10 bases fitting TRBD1. This CDR3 is built from 13 residues. The ends lost 5 bases at V and 2 bases at J; junction bases unmatched: 0. The V gene's germline CDR1 is GTSNPN and CDR2 SVGIG (reference sequence). CDR3 in DNA: TGTGCCTGGGACAGGGGGCCTGGAAACACCATATATTTT. The encoded protein is CAWDRGPGNTIYF.

The V gene is TRBV5-4, the J gene TRBJ2-7; 7 nucleotides line up with TRBD2. CDR1 and CDR2 from the germline V gene are SGHNT and YYREEE (reference sequence). The V segment lost 0 bases and the J segment 0 bases; nucleotides outside the gene matches: 3. The CDR3 covers 15 residues. CDR3 bases: TGTGCCAGCAGCTTGGTGGGGGGGACCTCCTACGAGCAGTACTTC. Amino acids: CASSLVGGTSYEQYF.

This clone was seen once. The chain recombines TRBV29-1 with TRBJ2-3, with TRBD1 as a possible D gene (5 bases). Trimming pared 5 bases from V and 1 base from J, leaving 13 bases between. CDR3 length equals 14 residues. The germline CDR1 and CDR2 sequences are SQVTM and ANQGSEA. In DNA, the CDR3 is TGCAGCGTTCAGGGTGGGATCGGCACAGATACGCAGTATTTT. This translates into CSVQGGIGTDTQYF.

The CDR3 sequence: CAWSSSGLLAKNIQYF. The CDR3 nucleotides are TGTGCCTGGAGTTCTAGCGGGTTACTAGCCAAAAACATTCAGTACTTC. This chain joins TRBV30 and TRBJ2-4, with TRBD2 identical over 8 bases. The germline V gene encodes CDR1 GTSNPN and CDR2 SVGIG (reference sequence). With V trimmed by 2 bases and J by 0 bases, 6 bases remained unmatched. The CDR3 covers 16 residues.

The table lists this clone with a count of one. This chain links TRBV10-2 with TRBJ2-1, with 10 bases aligning to TRBD2. The CDR3 contains 14 residues. Germline lookup yields CDR1 WSHSY and CDR2 SAAADI. With 6 bases clipped from V and 5 bases from J, the junction kept 4 bases outside the gene matches. The CDR3 bases are TGCGCCAGCAGAGTACTAGCGGGAAACAATGAGCAGTTCTTC. Protein sequence: CASRVLAGNNEQFF.

This chain connects TRBV7-2 to TRBJ2-1, with D possibly matching TRBD2 (5 bases). Per germline, CDR1 SGHTA and CDR2 FQGNSA. V lost 1 base and J lost 4, with 14 bases in between. The CDR3 is made up of 16 amino acids. DNA for the CDR3: TGTGCCAGCAGCTTAGGATTAGCGAGAAGATACAATGAGCAGTTCTTC. It encodes CASSLGLARRYNEQFF.

The rearrangement links TRBV11-2 to TRBJ2-1, with D uncertain. The germline V and J ends were trimmed by 5 bases and 8 bases, with 10 bases remaining between them. CDR3 length: 12 amino acids. Germline lookup yields CDR1 SGHAT and CDR2 FQNNGV. CDR3 DNA: TGTGCCAGCAGCCTAGGGCATTATGAGCAGTTCTTC. Amino acid sequence: CASSLGHYEQFF. The full variable domain, in which reference TRBV11-2 and TRBJ2-1 provide the parts outside the CDR3, is EAGVAQSPRYKIIEKRQSVAFWCNPISGHATLYWYQQILGQGPKLLIQFQNNGVVDDSQLPKDRFSAERLKGVDSTLKIQPAKLEDSAVYLCASSLGHYEQFFGPGTRLTVL.

V and J are TRBV30 and TRBJ1-4, with D possibly being TRBD1 (6 bases). Trimming stripped 2 bases from V and 6 bases from J, with 13 bases between. Germline V gene data show CDR1 as GTSNPN and CDR2 as SVGIG (reference sequence). CDR3 size: 14 residues. The CDR3 region has the DNA TGTGCCTGGAGTAGGGGGGGGTTTGATGAAAAACTGTTTTTT. Protein: CAWSRGGFDEKLFF.

The CDR3 coding sequence is TGTGCCAGCAGCTTAGGCCCTACAGCCTACGAGCAGTACTTC. Translating gives CASSLGPTAYEQYF. This chain joins TRBV7-8 and TRBJ2-7; D gene unclear. Germline assignment: CDR1 SGHVS and CDR2 FQNEAQ. Trimming stripped 1 base from V and 2 bases from J, with 9 bases between. The CDR3 is 14 residues long.

The chain joins TRBV21-1 to TRBJ2-7; TRBD2, the table's D call, was not compared with the DNA. TRBV21-1 is a known pseudogene. This CDR3 has 17 amino acids. The CDR3 sequence: CASSAHRKRESRYEQYF. CDR3 nucleotide sequence: TGTGCCAGCAGTGCACACCGGAAGCGGGAGTCCCGCTACGAGCAGTACTTC.

The chain recombines TRBV15 with TRBJ2-3; 7 positions match TRBD2. CDR1 LNHNV and CDR2 YYDKDF come from the germline V gene (reference sequence). V dropped 5 bases and J dropped 3; count of bases not matched to a gene: 5. CDR3 length equals 14 residues. CDR3 in amino acids: CATSPRTRTDTQYF. CDR3 coding DNA: TGTGCCACCAGCCCCCGGACTAGAACAGATACGCAGTATTTT.

This chain joins TRBV29-1 and TRBJ2-2; 11 nucleotides agree with TRBD2. Germline assignment: CDR1 SQVTM and CDR2 ANQGSEA. Trimming removed 7 bases from V and 7 bases from J; junction bases left unmatched: 8. This CDR3 is 14 amino acids long. The CDR3 DNA reads as TGCAGCGCCTCGACTAGCGGGGTGGGCGGGGAGCTGTTTTTT. Translated, it gives CSASTSGVGGELFF.

The chain joins TRBV6-4 to TRBJ2-7; D unresolved. Trimming left V 0 bases short and J 0 bases short, with 12 bases between. Germline V gene lookup returns CDR1 MRHNA and CDR2 SNTAGT. The CDR3 runs 16 residues. The CDR3 spells CASSDSRPGDSYEQYF. The DNA of the CDR3 is TGTGCCAGCAGTGACTCACGGCCAGGCGACTCCTACGAGCAGTACTTC.

V and J are TRBV4-1 and TRBJ1-2; 9 bases are shared with TRBD1. The V gene's germline CDR1 is MGHRA and CDR2 YSYEKL. The trim removed 2 bases at V and 6 bases at J, leaving 7 bases unmatched. This CDR3 contains 15 residues. The CDR3 reads CASSQPVGDRDGYTF. In nucleotides, the CDR3 is TGCGCCAGCAGCCAACCAGTGGGGGACAGGGATGGCTACACCTTC.

V and J are TRBV25-1 and TRBJ1-3; TRBD1 agrees at 9 bases. J gave up 2 bases and V 6 bases, and 5 bases lay outside the gene matches. Germline V gene data show CDR1 as MGHDK and CDR2 as SYGVNS. The CDR3 covers 15 residues. CDR3 coding DNA: TGTGCCAGCAGGGAGGACAGGGGAACTGGAAACACCATATATTTT. Translation: CASREDRGTGNTIYF.

The chain joins TRBV4-2 to TRBJ2-5, with 10 bases matching TRBD1. J lost 4 bases, V lost 3 bases, and 8 bases had no gene match. The CDR3 has 16 residues. Germline V gene sequence: CDR1 LGHNA, CDR2 YNFKEQ. CDR3 loop: CASSHTTGTGAETQYF. CDR3 coding DNA: TGTGCCAGCAGCCATACGACCGGGACAGGGGCAGAGACCCAGTACTTC.

The J gene is TRBJ2-5, the V gene TRBV30; tentatively, D is TRBD2 (8 bases). Germline lookup yields CDR1 GTSNPN and CDR2 SVGIG (reference sequence). The V end lost 4 bases, the J end lost 0 bases, and 12 bases lay between the germline ends. This CDR3 region has 14 residues. CDR3 DNA sequence: TGTGCCTGGATAGCGGGACAGTACCAAGAGACCCAGTACTTC. Its translation: CAWIAGQYQETQYF.

The rearrangement links TRBV5-1 to TRBJ2-5; TRBD2 matches at 11 bases. Per the germline V gene, CDR1 is SGHRS and CDR2 is YFSETQ. The CDR3 sequence is 15 residues long. Germline trimming cut 4 bases from V and 2 bases from J; bases unmatched to any gene: 4. The CDR3 loop is CASSTGLAGQETQYF. CDR3 in DNA: TGCGCCAGCAGCACCGGACTAGCGGGTCAAGAGACCCAGTACTTC.

V and J are TRBV5-4 and TRBJ2-2; TRBD2 matches 9 bases. CDR1 is SGHNT, CDR2 YYREEE, per germline (reference sequence). This CDR3 is 17 amino acids long. The V gene end was trimmed by 0 bases and the J gene end by 5 bases; junction bases not matched to a gene: 8. CDR3 protein: CASSLDGGGAGTGELFF. The CDR3 coding sequence is TGTGCCAGCAGCTTGGACGGCGGGGGGGCCGGAACCGGGGAGCTGTTTTTT.

This clone showed up just once. This sequence joins TRBV2 and TRBJ1-4, with 11 bases that match TRBD1. With 5 bases clipped from V and 8 bases from J, the junction kept 7 bases outside the gene matches. Germline CDR1 and CDR2: SNHLY and FYNNEI. The CDR3 contains 15 residues. CDR3 loop: CASSTGTGGREKLFF. CDR3 coding DNA: TGTGCCAGCAGTACCGGGACAGGGGGACGGGAAAAACTGTTTTTT.

V and J are TRBV9 and TRBJ2-1; TRBD2 matches at 12 bases. This CDR3 comprises 14 residues. Looked up from germline, CDR1 is SGDLS and CDR2 is YYNGEE. Unmatched junction bases numbered 2, after V lost 2 bases and J lost 8 bases. CDR3 in DNA: TGTGCCAGCAGCGTTCTAGCGGGGGGGGATGAGCAGTTCTTC. As protein: CASSVLAGGDEQFF.

Comment on this clone: At one of its ends the junction is not consistent with the germline gene, which may arise from a read error. The chain combines TRBV4-2 with TRBJ1-1; the match to TRBD1 covers 10 bases. Germline V lookup: CDR1 LGHNA, CDR2 YNFKEQ. This CDR3 is 16 amino acids long. Here the CDR3 DNA reads TGTGCCAGCAGCGAAGACAGGGGGCCGATGAACACTGAAGCTTTCTTT. Protein: CASSEDRGPMNTEAFF.

DNA of the CDR3: TGTGCCACTGGGACTAGCGGATACAATGAGCAGTTCTTC. As protein: CATGTSGYNEQFF. The chain combines TRBV2 with TRBJ2-1, with 11 bases lining up with TRBD2. J lost 4 bases, V lost 10 bases, and 3 bases had no gene match. CDR3 length: 13 residues. CDR1 SNHLY and CDR2 FYNNEI come from the germline V gene. Using reference TRBV2 and TRBJ2-1 for the parts outside the CDR3, the full variable domain is EPEVTQTPSHQVTQMGQEVILRCVPISNHLYFYWYRQILGQKVEFLVSFYNNEISEKSEIFDDQFSVERPDGSNFTLKIRSTKLEDSAMYFCATGTSGYNEQFFGPGTRLTVL.

This clone was seen only once. This sequence joins TRBV7-2 and TRBJ2-5; 7 bases line up with TRBD2. CDR3 size: 14 residues. Germline CDR1 is SGHTA and CDR2 is FQGNSA. The ends lost 1 base at V and 6 bases at J; junction bases unmatched: 5. The CDR3 loop reads CASSLGPGGKTQYF. The CDR3, as DNA: TGTGCCAGCAGCTTAGGGCCCGGGGGGAAGACCCAGTACTTC.

The V call is TRBV11-2, the J call TRBJ1-1, with TRBD1 matching over 12 bases. This CDR3 is 15 amino acids long. After removal of 5 bases from V and 5 bases from J, the junction contained 6 bases not matched to a gene. CDR1 SGHAT and CDR2 FQNNGV come from the germline V gene. This CDR3 reads CASSQPGQGATEAFF. The CDR3 nucleotides are TGTGCCAGCAGCCAGCCGGGACAGGGGGCGACTGAAGCTTTCTTT.

Turning to this clone: This likely comes from a read error, as the CDR3 has no conserved phenylalanine or tryptophan at its end. Because the CDR3's place on the DNA is in doubt, the DNA is left out and the CDR3 is given as listed by TCRdb. The chain carries TRBV4-2 and TRBJ1-1; the table's D gene call, TRBD1, was not cross checked with the DNA. The length of the CDR3 is 13 amino acids, counting both ends. CDR1 and CDR2 (germline): LGHNA, YNFKEQ. This CDR3 is CASSHGQGTGWGL.